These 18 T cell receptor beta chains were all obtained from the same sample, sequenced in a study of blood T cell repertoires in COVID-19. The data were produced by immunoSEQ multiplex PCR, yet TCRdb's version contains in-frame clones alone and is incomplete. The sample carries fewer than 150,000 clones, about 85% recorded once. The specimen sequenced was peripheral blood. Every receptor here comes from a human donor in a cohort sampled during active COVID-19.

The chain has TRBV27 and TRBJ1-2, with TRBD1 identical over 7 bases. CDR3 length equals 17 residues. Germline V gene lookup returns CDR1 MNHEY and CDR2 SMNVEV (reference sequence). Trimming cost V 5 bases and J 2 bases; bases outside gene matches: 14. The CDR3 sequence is CASSTPTGSKRNYGYTF. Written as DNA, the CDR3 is TGTGCCAGCAGTACCCCGACAGGGTCGAAAAGAAACTATGGCTACACCTTC.

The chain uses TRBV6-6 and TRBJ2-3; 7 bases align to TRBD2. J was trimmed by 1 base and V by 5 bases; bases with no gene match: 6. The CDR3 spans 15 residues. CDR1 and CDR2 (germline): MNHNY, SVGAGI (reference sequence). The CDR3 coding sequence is TGTGCCAGCAGTCGAACCCTAGCGGGCACAGATACGCAGTATTTT. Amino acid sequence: CASSRTLAGTDTQYF.

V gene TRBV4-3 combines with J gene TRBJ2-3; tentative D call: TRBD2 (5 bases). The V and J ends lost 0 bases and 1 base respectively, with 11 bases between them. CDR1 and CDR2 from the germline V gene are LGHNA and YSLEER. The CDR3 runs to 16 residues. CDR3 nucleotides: TGCGCCAGCAGCCAAGATGTGGCGGGCCGCACAGATACGCAGTATTTT. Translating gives CASSQDVAGRTDTQYF.

CDR3 bases: TGTGCCAGCTCCCCTAGGGGGGGCCCTAATGAAAAACTGTTTTTT. It is translated as CASSPRGGPNEKLFF. The J gene is TRBJ1-4, the V gene TRBV18, with D perhaps TRBD1 (6 bases). V gave up 6 bases and J gave up 3 bases, with 14 bases separating them. CDR3 length equals 15 residues. CDR1 is KGHSH, CDR2 LQKENI, per germline.

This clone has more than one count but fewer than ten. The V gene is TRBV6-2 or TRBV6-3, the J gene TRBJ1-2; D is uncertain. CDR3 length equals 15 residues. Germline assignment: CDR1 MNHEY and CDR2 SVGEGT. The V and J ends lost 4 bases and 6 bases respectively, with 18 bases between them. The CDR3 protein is CASSWEELEYHGYTF. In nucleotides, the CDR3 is TGTGCCAGCAGTTGGGAGGAGTTAGAGTATCATGGCTACACCTTC.

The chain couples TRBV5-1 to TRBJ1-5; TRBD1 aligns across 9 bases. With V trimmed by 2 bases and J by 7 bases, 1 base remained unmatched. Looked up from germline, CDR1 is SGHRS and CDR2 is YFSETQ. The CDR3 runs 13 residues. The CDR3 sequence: CASSFTGGQPQHF. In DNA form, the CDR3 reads TGCGCCAGCAGCTTTACAGGGGGCCAGCCCCAGCATTTT.

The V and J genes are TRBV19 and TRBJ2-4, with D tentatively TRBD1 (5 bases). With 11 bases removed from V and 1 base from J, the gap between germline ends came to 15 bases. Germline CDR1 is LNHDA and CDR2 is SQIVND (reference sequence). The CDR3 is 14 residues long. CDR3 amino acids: CASGSEGAKNIQYF. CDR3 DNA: TGTGCCTCAGGGTCGGAAGGTGCCAAAAACATTCAGTACTTC.

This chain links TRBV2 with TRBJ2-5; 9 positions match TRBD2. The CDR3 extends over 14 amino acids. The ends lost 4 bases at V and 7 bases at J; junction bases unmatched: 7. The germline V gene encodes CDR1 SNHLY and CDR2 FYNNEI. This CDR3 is CASSVGTSSRTQYF. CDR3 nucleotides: TGTGCCAGCAGTGTAGGGACTAGCTCGAGGACCCAGTACTTC. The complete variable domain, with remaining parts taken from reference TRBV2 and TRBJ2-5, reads EPEVTQTPSHQVTQMGQEVILRCVPISNHLYFYWYRQILGQKVEFLVSFYNNEISEKSEIFDDQFSVERPDGSNFTLKIRSTKLEDSAMYFCASSVGTSSRTQYFGPGTRLLVL.

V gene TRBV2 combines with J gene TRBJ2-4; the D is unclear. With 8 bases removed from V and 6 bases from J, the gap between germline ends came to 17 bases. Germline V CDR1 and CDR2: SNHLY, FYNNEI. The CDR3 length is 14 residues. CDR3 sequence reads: CASALGRLTNIQYF. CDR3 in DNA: TGTGCCAGCGCCCTAGGCCGCCTGACAAACATTCAGTACTTC.

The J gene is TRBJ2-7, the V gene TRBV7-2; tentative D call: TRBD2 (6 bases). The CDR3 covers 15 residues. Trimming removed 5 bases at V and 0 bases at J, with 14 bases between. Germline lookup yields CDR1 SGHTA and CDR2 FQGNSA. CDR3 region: CASSGVAASSYEQYF. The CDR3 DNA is TGTGCCAGCAGCGGGGTAGCGGCGAGCTCCTACGAGCAGTACTTC. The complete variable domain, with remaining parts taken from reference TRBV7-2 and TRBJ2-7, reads GAGVSQSPSNKVTEKGKDVELRCDPISGHTALYWYRQSLGQGLEFLIYFQGNSAPDKSGLPSDRFSAERTGGSVSTLTIQRTQQEDSAVYLCASSGVAASSYEQYFGPGTRLTVT.

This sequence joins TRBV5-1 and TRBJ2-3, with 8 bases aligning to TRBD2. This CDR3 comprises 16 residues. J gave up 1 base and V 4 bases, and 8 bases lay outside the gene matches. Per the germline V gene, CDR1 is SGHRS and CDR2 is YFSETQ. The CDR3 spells CASSPSGRGGTDTQYF. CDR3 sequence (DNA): TGCGCCAGCAGCCCTTCTGGGCGGGGGGGCACAGATACGCAGTATTTT.

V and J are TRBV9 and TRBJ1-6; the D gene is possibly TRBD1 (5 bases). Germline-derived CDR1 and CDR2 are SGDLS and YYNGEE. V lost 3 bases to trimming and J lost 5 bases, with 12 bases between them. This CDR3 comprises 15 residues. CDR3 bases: TGTGCCAGCAGCGCTCTCCCGGGGGATAATTCACCCCTCCACTTT. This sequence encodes CASSALPGDNSPLHF.

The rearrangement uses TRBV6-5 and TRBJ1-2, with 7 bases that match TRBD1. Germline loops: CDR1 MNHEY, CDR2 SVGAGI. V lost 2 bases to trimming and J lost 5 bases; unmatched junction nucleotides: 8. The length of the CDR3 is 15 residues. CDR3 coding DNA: TGTGCCAGCAGTTACACCGCAGGGGGTCGGTATGGCTACACCTTC. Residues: CASSYTAGGRYGYTF.

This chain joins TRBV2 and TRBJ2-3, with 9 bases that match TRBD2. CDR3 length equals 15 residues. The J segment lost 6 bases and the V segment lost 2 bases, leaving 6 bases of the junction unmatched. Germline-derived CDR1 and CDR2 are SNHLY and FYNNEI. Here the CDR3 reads CASSERRGGPDTQYF. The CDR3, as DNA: TGTGCCAGCAGTGAACGGCGGGGGGGCCCCGATACGCAGTATTTT.

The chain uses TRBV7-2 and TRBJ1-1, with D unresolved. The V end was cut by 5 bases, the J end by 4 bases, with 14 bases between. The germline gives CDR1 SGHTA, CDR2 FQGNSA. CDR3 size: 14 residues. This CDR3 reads CASSPRSPLTEAFF. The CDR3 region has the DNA TGTGCCAGCAGCCCCCGAAGCCCTCTCACTGAAGCTTTCTTT.

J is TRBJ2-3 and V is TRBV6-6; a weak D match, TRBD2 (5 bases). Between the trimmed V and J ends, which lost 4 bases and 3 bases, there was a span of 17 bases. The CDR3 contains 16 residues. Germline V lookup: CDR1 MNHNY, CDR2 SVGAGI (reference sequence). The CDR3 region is CASSSSRGSITDTQYF. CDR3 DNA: TGTGCCAGCAGTTCCTCCCGGGGATCTATAACAGATACGCAGTATTTT.

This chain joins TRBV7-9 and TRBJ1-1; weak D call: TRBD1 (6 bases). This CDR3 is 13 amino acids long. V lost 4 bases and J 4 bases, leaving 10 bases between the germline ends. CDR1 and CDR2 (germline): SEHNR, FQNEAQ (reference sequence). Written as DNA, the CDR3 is TGTGCCAGCAGCTGGACAGAACCCACTGAAGCTTTCTTT. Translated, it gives CASSWTEPTEAFF.

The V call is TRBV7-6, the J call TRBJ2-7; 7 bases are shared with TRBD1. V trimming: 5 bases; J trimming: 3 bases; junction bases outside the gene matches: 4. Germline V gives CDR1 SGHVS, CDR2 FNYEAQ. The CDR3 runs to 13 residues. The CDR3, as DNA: TGTGCCAGCAGCCCGGGGACAGTCTACGAGCAGTACTTC. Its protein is CASSPGTVYEQYF.